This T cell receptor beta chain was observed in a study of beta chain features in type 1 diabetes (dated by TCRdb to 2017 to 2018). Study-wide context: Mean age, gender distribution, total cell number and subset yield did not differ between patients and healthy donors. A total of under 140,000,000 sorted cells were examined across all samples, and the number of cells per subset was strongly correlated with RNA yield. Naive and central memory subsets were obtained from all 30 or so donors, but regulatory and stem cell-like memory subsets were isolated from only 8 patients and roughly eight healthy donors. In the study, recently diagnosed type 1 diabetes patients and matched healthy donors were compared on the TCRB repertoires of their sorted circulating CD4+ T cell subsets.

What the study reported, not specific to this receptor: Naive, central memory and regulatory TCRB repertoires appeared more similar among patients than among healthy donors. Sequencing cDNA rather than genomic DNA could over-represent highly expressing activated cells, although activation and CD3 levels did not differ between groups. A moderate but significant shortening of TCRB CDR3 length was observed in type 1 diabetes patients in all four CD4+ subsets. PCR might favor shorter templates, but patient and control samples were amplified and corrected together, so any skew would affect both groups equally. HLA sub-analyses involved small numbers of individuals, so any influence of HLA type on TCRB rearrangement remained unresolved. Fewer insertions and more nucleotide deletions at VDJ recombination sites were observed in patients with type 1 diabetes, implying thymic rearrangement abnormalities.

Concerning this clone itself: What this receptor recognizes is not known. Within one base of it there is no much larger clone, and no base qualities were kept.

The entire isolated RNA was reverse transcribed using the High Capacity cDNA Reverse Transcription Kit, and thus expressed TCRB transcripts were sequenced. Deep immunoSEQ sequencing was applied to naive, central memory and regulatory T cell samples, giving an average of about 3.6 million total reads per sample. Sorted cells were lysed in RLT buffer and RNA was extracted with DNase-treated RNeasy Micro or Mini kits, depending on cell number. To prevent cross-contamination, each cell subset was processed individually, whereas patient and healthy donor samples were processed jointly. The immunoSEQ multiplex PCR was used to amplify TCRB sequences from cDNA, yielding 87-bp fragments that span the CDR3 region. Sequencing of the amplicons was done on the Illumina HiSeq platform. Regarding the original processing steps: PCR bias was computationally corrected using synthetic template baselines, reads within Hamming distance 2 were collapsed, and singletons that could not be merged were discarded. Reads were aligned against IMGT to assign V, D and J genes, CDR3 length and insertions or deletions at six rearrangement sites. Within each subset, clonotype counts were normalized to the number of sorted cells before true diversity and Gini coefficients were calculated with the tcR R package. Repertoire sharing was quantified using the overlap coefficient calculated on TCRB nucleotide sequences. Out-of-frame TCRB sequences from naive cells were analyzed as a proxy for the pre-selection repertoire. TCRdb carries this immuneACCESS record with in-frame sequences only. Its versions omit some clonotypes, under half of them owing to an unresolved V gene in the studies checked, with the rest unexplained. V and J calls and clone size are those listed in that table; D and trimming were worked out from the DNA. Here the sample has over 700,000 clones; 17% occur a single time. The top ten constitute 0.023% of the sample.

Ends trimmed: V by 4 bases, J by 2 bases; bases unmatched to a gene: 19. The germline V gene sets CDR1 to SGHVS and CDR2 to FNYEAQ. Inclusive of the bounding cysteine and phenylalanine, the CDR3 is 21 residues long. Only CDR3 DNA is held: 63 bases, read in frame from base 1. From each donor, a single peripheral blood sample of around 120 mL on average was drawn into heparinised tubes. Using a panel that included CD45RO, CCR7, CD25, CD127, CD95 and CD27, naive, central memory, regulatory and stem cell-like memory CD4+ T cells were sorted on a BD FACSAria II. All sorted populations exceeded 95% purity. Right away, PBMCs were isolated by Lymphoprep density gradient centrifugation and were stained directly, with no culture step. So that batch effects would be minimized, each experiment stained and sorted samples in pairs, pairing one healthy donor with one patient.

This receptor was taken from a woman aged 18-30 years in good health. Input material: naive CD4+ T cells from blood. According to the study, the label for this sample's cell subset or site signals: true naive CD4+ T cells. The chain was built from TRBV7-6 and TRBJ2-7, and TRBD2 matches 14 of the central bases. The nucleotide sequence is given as TGTGCCAGCAGCTCGTCACTCCTTGCTCCGGGACTAGCGGGAGTTCCCTACGAGCAGTACTTC. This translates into CASSSSLLAPGLAGVPYEQYF.